This TCR beta chain was sequenced during a study of CD8 T cells in ankylosing spondylitis. General observations from the study: For ankylosing spondylitis blood, a TCR beta motif of 7 or 8 highly homologous variants appeared characteristic. Clones that were linked to disease were CD8+ and were relatively rare in peripheral blood. Reportedly, disease-linked clones are significantly enriched in ankylosing spondylitis patients' matched synovial fluid.

The CDR3 covers 15 residues. Germline V gene sequence: CDR1 SGHRS, CDR2 YFSETQ. V was clipped by 2 bases and J by 0 bases, with 9 bases between them. Quantitative 5'-RACE with molecular barcodes generated TCR beta libraries. TCRdb re-analysed the 5' RACE reads in MiXCR, keeping a single row per CDR3 protein. The table has 750,000 to 850,000 distinct CDR3 sequences, approximately 10% seen once. There are many counts of this clonotype. Its antigen is not known. The rearrangement joins TRBV5-1 to TRBJ2-1; tentative D call: TRBD1 (5 bases). Sample: blood, either unsorted or a sorted T cell fraction (not recorded which). This clonotype originated in a male donor with ankylosing spondylitis. CDR3 residues: CASSLTGNSYNEQFF. In nucleotides, the CDR3 is TGCGCCAGCAGCTTAACAGGCAACTCCTACAATGAGCAGTTCTTC.